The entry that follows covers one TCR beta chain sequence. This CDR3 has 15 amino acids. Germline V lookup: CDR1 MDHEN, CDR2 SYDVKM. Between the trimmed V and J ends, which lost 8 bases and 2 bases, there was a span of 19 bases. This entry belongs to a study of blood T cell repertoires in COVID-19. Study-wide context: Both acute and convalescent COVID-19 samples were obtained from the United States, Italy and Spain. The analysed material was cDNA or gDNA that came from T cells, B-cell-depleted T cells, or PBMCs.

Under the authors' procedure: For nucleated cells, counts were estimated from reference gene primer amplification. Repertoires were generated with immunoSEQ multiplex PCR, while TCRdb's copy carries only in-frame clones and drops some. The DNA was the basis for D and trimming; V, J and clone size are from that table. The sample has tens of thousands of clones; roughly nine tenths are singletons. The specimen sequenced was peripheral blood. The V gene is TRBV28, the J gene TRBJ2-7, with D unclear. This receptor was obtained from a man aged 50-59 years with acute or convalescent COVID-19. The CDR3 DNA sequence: TGTGCCAGCGAGCCCCCTTCTACGTCCCCCTACGAGCAGTACTTC. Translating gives CASEPPSTSPYEQYF.